The 25 T cell receptor beta chains below were found in one sample sequenced in a study of cytomegalovirus exposure and HLA in healthy donors. PCR involved 60 Vbeta and 13 Jbeta primers. Profiling relied on immunoSEQ multiplex PCR, and the TCRdb table lists in-frame clones only, not all of them. The sample shows fewer than 250,000 clones, around 81% of them seen only once. Sequenced material: PBMCs. The receptors originated from a man aged 18 to 30 in good health and CMV-seronegative.

The chain employs TRBV5-6 and TRBJ2-3, with 9 bases matching TRBD2. The V gene end was trimmed by 3 bases and the J gene end by 0 bases; junction bases not matched to a gene: 8. This CDR3 comprises 17 residues. Germline loops: CDR1 SGHDT, CDR2 YYEEEE. The CDR3: CASSSRGAGGSTDTQYF. CDR3 DNA: TGTGCCAGCAGCTCCCGGGGAGCGGGGGGCAGCACAGATACGCAGTATTTT.

This rearrangement joins TRBV15 to TRBJ2-3; TRBD1 might be the D (5 bases). Germline CDR1 is LNHNV and CDR2 is YYDKDF (reference sequence). The V end was cut by 7 bases, the J end by 6 bases, with 17 bases between. The CDR3 is made up of 14 amino acids. The CDR3 DNA reads as TGTGCCACCACAACAGGCAGGACCCTCGATACGCAGTATTTT. The encoded protein is CATTTGRTLDTQYF.

This chain uses TRBV25-1 with TRBJ1-5; D gene uncertain. CDR1 and CDR2 (germline): MGHDK, SYGVNS. Trimming stripped 3 bases from V and 7 bases from J, with 10 bases between. This CDR3 region has 13 residues. CDR3 sequence: CASSESPFQPQHF. The CDR3, as DNA: TGTGCCAGCAGTGAGTCCCCTTTCCAGCCCCAGCATTTT.

The genes are TRBV5-1 and TRBJ2-3; 8 bases align to TRBD1. V shed 4 bases and J 2 bases; nucleotides not matched to a gene: 12. There are 17 residues in the CDR3. Germline V CDR1 and CDR2: SGHRS, YFSETQ. In DNA form, the CDR3 reads TGCGCCAGCAGCGGGCTCCACGGACAGGGTACCACAGATACGCAGTATTTT. It specifies CASSGLHGQGTTDTQYF.

The gene calls are TRBV18 and TRBJ1-5; D unresolved. The V end was cut by 3 bases, the J end by 0 bases, with 15 bases between. CDR3 length equals 17 residues. Germline V gene lookup returns CDR1 KGHSH and CDR2 LQKENI. The CDR3 bases are TGTGCCAGCTCACCGTCCTGGCGGGAGCGTAGCAATCAGCCCCAGCATTTT. Translated, it gives CASSPSWRERSNQPQHF.

The V gene is TRBV5-1, the J gene TRBJ1-2, with D possibly being TRBD1 (5 bases). CDR1 and CDR2 (germline): SGHRS, YFSETQ. V was cut by 0 bases and J by 7 bases, with 16 bases left in between. The CDR3 extends over 15 amino acids. CDR3 nucleotide sequence: TGCGCCAGCAGCTTGGCCCAGGGTCGGTCCTCTGGCTACACCTTC. It yields the protein CASSLAQGRSSGYTF. The entire variable domain, with the rest obtained from reference TRBV5-1 and TRBJ1-2, is as follows: KAGVTQTPRYLIKTRGQQVTLSCSPISGHRSVSWYQQTPGQGLQFLFEYFSETQRNKGNFPGRFSGRQFSNSRSEMNVSTLELGDSALYLCASSLAQGRSSGYTFGSGTRLTVV.

The chain recombines TRBV19 with TRBJ2-1; TRBD2 might be the D (6 bases). With 0 bases removed from V and 12 bases from J, the gap between germline ends came to 9 bases. This CDR3 is 12 amino acids long. Germline-derived CDR1 and CDR2 are LNHDA and SQIVND (reference sequence). In DNA, the CDR3 is TGTGCCAGTAGTATAGATGGGGGAGGGCAGTTCTTC. Its protein product is CASSIDGGGQFF.

The chain is built from TRBV27 and TRBJ2-4; the match to TRBD1 covers 7 bases. The V gene's germline CDR1 is MNHEY and CDR2 SMNVEV (reference sequence). CDR3 length: 16 residues. Trimming took 5 bases from V and 3 from J; bases not matched to a gene: 10. CDR3: CASSPGTGEVKNIQYF. CDR3 coding DNA: TGTGCCAGCAGTCCCGGAACAGGGGAAGTCAAAAACATTCAGTACTTC.

The chain combines TRBV28 with TRBJ2-1; 8 bases fit TRBD1. V lost 3 bases to trimming and J lost 11 bases; unmatched junction nucleotides: 6. The CDR3 runs 13 residues. Germline V CDR1 and CDR2: MDHEN, SYDVKM. As DNA, the CDR3 is TGTGCCAGCAGTTTGGGACAGGAAAAAAAGCAGTTCTTC. This sequence encodes CASSLGQEKKQFF.

The chain carries TRBV7-3 and TRBJ2-5, with a weak D call TRBD2 (6 bases). Looked up from germline, CDR1 is SGHTA and CDR2 is FQGTGA. V was shortened by 2 bases and J by 4 bases, with 17 bases between the two germline ends. CDR3 length: 16 residues. The CDR3, as DNA: TGTGCCAGCAGCTTAGGGGGGTGGGGGGTTGGAGAGACCCAGTACTTC. Its translation: CASSLGGWGVGETQYF.

This chain uses TRBV7-2 with TRBJ1-6, with 7 bases lining up with TRBD1. V lost 4 bases and J lost 9; bases outside the gene matches: 9. There are 15 residues in the CDR3. Germline CDR1 reads SGHTA; CDR2 reads FQGNSA. The CDR3 region has the DNA TGTGCCAGCAGCTCCGGACAGGAGCGCCTTTCACCCCTCCACTTT. Its protein product is CASSSGQERLSPLHF.

V is TRBV4-1 and J is TRBJ2-5; no firm D call. The germline V gene encodes CDR1 MGHRA and CDR2 YSYEKL. Trimming stripped 1 base from V and 5 bases from J, with 8 bases between. This CDR3 is built from 13 residues. The chain's CDR3 is CASSQGLVETQYF. For the CDR3, the DNA is TGCGCCAGCAGCCAAGGTCTAGTGGAGACCCAGTACTTC.

This chain connects TRBV6-1 to TRBJ2-7; tentatively, D is TRBD1 (5 bases). The CDR3 is 13 residues long. V was trimmed by 7 bases and J by 3 bases, leaving 13 bases between them. Germline lookup yields CDR1 MNHNS and CDR2 SASEGT. The CDR3, as DNA: TGTGCCAGCAAAGGTCCAGGGCTCTACGAGCAGTACTTC. This codes for CASKGPGLYEQYF.

J is TRBJ2-7 and V is TRBV6-1; D perhaps matches TRBD1 (7 bases). Germline V gene lookup returns CDR1 MNHNS and CDR2 SASEGT. This CDR3 region has 16 residues. The germline V and J ends were trimmed by 4 bases and 2 bases, with 18 bases remaining between them. CDR3 protein: CASSGLRRGVTYEQYF. CDR3 DNA: TGTGCCAGCAGTGGCTTGCGCAGGGGGGTGACCTACGAGCAGTACTTC.

This clone was observed a single time. V and J are TRBV5-4 and TRBJ2-5, with TRBD2 matching over 9 bases. With V trimmed by 3 bases and J by 4 bases, 13 bases remained unmatched. This CDR3 is built from 17 residues. Germline assignment: CDR1 SGHNT and CDR2 YYREEE (reference sequence). The DNA of the CDR3 is TGTGCCAGCAGCTCCGGGTTAGCGGGAGACGTACGAGAGACCCAGTACTTC. The encoded protein is CASSSGLAGDVRETQYF.

This chain connects TRBV30 to TRBJ2-3, with 11 nucleotides matching TRBD1. Germline V CDR1 and CDR2: GTSNPN, SVGIG (reference sequence). V trimming: 3 bases; J trimming: 7 bases; junction bases outside the gene matches: 12. The CDR3 totals 16 residues. CDR3: CAWSAPGTGGTNTQYF. The CDR3 nucleotides are TGTGCCTGGAGCGCTCCCGGGACAGGGGGTACGAATACGCAGTATTTT.

The CDR3 reads CASSGEGLAGEQFF. The DNA of the CDR3 is TGTGCCAGCAGCGGAGAAGGACTAGCGGGTGAGCAGTTCTTC. The rearrangement links TRBV9 to TRBJ2-1; TRBD2 matches 11 bases. This CDR3 spans 14 amino acids. From germline, CDR1 is SGDLS and CDR2 YYNGEE. After removal of 3 bases from V and 9 bases from J, the junction contained 5 bases not matched to a gene.

The chain uses TRBV4-3 and TRBJ2-1; 16 positions agree with TRBD2. CDR3 length: 20 residues. With V trimmed by 3 bases and J by 3 bases, 11 bases remained unmatched. CDR1 and CDR2 (germline): LGHNA, YSLEER. The CDR3 DNA is TGCGCCAGCAGCCAGGGTACCGGGACTAGCGGGAGGGCGGTCTACAATGAGCAGTTCTTC. Protein sequence: CASSQGTGTSGRAVYNEQFF.

This chain joins TRBV4-1 and TRBJ1-4, with TRBD1 matching over 7 bases. Germline assignment: CDR1 MGHRA and CDR2 YSYEKL. This CDR3 comprises 14 residues. J was trimmed by 8 bases and V by 3 bases; bases with no gene match: 6. This chain's CDR3 is CASSHHKGGEKLFF. In DNA form, the CDR3 reads TGCGCCAGCAGCCATCATAAAGGGGGCGAAAAACTGTTTTTT.

The genes are TRBV14 and TRBJ1-2; TRBD1 might be the D (5 bases). Per the germline V gene, CDR1 is SGHDN and CDR2 is FVKESK. The CDR3 length is 12 residues. Trimming left V 0 bases short and J 8 bases short, with 7 bases between. The CDR3 sequence: CASSQDRAGYTF. In nucleotides, the CDR3 is TGTGCCAGCAGCCAAGACAGGGCGGGCTACACCTTC.

This clone was found a few times. The CDR3 nucleotides read TGTGCCTGGAGTCCAGATTTTGGCTACACCTTC. Translated: CAWSPDFGYTF. The V and J genes are TRBV30 and TRBJ1-2; D not certain. CDR1 is GTSNPN and CDR2 is SVGIG in the germline V gene (reference sequence). This CDR3 is built from 11 residues. V lost 2 bases to trimming and J lost 7 bases, with 8 bases between them.

This clone appeared a single time. V is TRBV25-1 and J is TRBJ2-7, with 8 bases identical to TRBD1. Trimming at V came to 2 bases and at J to 1 base, leaving 10 bases not matched to a gene. Germline assignment: CDR1 MGHDK and CDR2 SYGVNS. The CDR3 covers 17 residues. CDR3 in DNA: TGTGCCAGCAGTGAACTCTTGCCCAGGACAGGGTCCTACGAGCAGTACTTC. It codes for CASSELLPRTGSYEQYF.

The gene calls are TRBV10-2 and TRBJ2-5, with 12 positions matching TRBD2. V lost 6 bases and J lost 1; bases outside the gene matches: 3. CDR1 and CDR2 (germline): WSHSY, SAAADI. This CDR3 has 15 amino acids. The CDR3 DNA sequence: TGCGCCAGCAGACGACTAGCGGGAGCCCAAGAGACCCAGTACTTC. It encodes CASRRLAGAQETQYF.

This sequence joins TRBV7-9 and TRBJ2-7; tentative D call: TRBD2 (6 bases). Germline values: CDR1 SEHNR, CDR2 FQNEAQ (reference sequence). This CDR3 is built from 16 residues. V was trimmed by 5 bases and J by 3 bases, leaving 20 bases between them. CDR3 in amino acids: CASSPGRGIGIYEQYF. CDR3 nucleotide sequence: TGTGCCAGCAGCCCAGGGCGGGGAATAGGCATCTACGAGCAGTACTTC.

This clone was counted a few times. The chain joins TRBV7-3 to TRBJ2-7; 7 bases align to TRBD1. After removal of 5 bases from V and 3 bases from J, the junction contained 4 bases not matched to a gene. The germline gives CDR1 SGHTA, CDR2 FQGTGA. CDR3 length: 13 residues. CDR3 residues: CASSPRQGYEQYF. CDR3 sequence (DNA): TGTGCCAGCAGCCCACGACAGGGCTACGAGCAGTACTTC.